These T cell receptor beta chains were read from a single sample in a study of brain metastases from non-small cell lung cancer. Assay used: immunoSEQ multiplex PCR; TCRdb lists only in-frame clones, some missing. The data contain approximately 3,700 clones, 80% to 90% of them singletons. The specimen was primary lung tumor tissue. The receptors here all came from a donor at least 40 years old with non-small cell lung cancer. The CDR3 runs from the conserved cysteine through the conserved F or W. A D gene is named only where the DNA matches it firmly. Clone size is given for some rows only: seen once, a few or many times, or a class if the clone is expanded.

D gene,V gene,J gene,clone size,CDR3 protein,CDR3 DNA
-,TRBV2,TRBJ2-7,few,CAGSGETHEQYF,TGTGCCGGGTCTGGGGAGACGCACGAGCAGTACTTC
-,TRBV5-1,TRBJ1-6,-,CASSSTGSNSPLHF,TGCGCCAGCAGTTCAACAGGGTCCAATTCACCCCTCCACTTT
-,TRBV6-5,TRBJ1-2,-,CASSYSPGDGYTF,TGTGCCAGCAGTTACTCGCCAGGAGATGGCTACACCTTC
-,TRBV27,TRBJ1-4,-,CASSPGSTNEKLFF,TGTGCCAGCAGCCCAGGGAGTACTAATGAAAAACTGTTTTTT
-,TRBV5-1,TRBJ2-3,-,CASSLMSDTQYF,TGCGCCAGCAGCTTGATGTCAGATACGCAGTATTTT
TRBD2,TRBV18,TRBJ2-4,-,CASSPAGGGDIQYF,TGTGCCAGCTCACCCGCTGGTGGGGGGGACATTCAGTACTTC
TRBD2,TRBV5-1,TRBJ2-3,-,CASSLSAGLAIDTQYF,TGCGCCAGCAGCTTGAGCGCTGGACTAGCGATAGATACGCAGTATTTT
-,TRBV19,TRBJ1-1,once,CASSLQVLNTEAFF,TGTGCCAGTAGCCTTCAGGTCCTGAACACTGAAGCTTTCTTT
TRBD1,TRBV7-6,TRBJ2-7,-,CASSKLDRGSYEQYF,TGTGCCAGCAGCAAATTGGACAGGGGCTCCTACGAGCAGTACTTC
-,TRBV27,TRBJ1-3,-,CASRPTGSSGNTIYF,TGTGCCAGCAGACCCACTGGCTCCTCTGGAAACACCATATATTTT
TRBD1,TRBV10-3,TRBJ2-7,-,CAQGQADEQYF,TGTGCCCAGGGACAGGCCGACGAGCAGTACTTC
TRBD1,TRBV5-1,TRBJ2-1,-,CASSLGTGINEQFF,TGCGCCAGCAGCTTGGGGACAGGGATTAATGAGCAGTTCTTC
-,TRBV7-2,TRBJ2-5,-,CASSLFKAAPTGQYF,TGTGCCAGCAGCTTATTCAAGGCGGCCCCAACTGGCCAGTACTTC
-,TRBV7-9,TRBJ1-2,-,CASSDLTTNYGYTF,TGTGCCAGCAGCGATCTGACAACTAACTATGGCTACACCTTC